One and the same sample provided the 15 T cell receptor beta chains below, sequenced in a study of blood T cell repertoires in COVID-19. Method: immunoSEQ multiplex PCR; TCRdb's copy keeps in-frame clones and lacks some. Found here are 55,000 to 65,000 clones, roughly 88% of them singletons; the top ten hold roughly 1.7%. The sample was peripheral blood. The origin of the receptors is a human donor in a cohort sampled during active COVID-19.

Concerning this clone itself: One junction end does not reproduce the germline sequence, and a read error may be involved. This chain uses TRBV15 with TRBJ2-5; TRBD1 aligns across 10 bases. The CDR3 totals 14 residues. Looked up from germline, CDR1 is LNHNV and CDR2 is YYDKDF (reference sequence). Here the CDR3 DNA reads TGTGCCACCAGCGGAGACAGGGGGCGCGAGACCCAGTACTTC. Its translation: CATSGDRGRETQYF.

V is TRBV7-8 and J is TRBJ2-7, with 8 bases that match TRBD1. The CDR3 extends over 15 amino acids. The trim removed 5 bases at V and 4 bases at J, leaving 10 bases unmatched. Germline CDR1 is SGHVS and CDR2 is FQNEAQ. The CDR3: CASSPGQGIGYEQYF. The DNA for the CDR3 is TGTGCCAGCAGCCCTGGACAGGGTATCGGTTACGAGCAGTACTTC. The full variable domain, its missing parts supplied by reference TRBV7-8 and TRBJ2-7, is GAGVSQSPRYKVAKRGQDVALRCDPISGHVSLFWYQQALGQGPEFLTYFQNEAQLDKSGLPSDRFFAERPEGSVSTLKIQRTQQEDSAVYLCASSPGQGIGYEQYFGPGTRLTVT.

In its sample, this clone was seen a few times. One end of the junction varies from germline; a read error may be responsible. This sequence joins TRBV4-3 and TRBJ2-7, with 11 positions matching TRBD2. The CDR3 contains 14 residues. Germline V gene data show CDR1 as LGHNA and CDR2 as YSLEER. CDR3 coding DNA: TGCGCCAGCAGCCAAGACGTTTCGGGACTAGCGGATACCTTC. This gives the protein CASSQDVSGLADTF.

V gene TRBV7-2 combines with J gene TRBJ2-5, with 10 bases identical to TRBD2. V lost 6 bases to trimming and J lost 2 bases; unmatched junction nucleotides: 9. Germline CDR1 SGHTA, CDR2 FQGNSA. The CDR3 sequence is 16 residues long. DNA for the CDR3: TGTGCCAGCAGAAGTCGGAGCGGGAGGGCTCAAGAGACCCAGTACTTC. Translated: CASRSRSGRAQETQYF. Drawing the rest from reference TRBV7-2 and TRBJ2-5, the complete variable domain is GAGVSQSPSNKVTEKGKDVELRCDPISGHTALYWYRQSLGQGLEFLIYFQGNSAPDKSGLPSDRFSAERTGGSVSTLTIQRTQQEDSAVYLCASRSRSGRAQETQYFGPGTRLLVL.

The chain employs TRBV5-8 and TRBJ2-1; 7 bases agree with TRBD1. V lost 4 bases to trimming and J lost 10 bases; unmatched junction nucleotides: 8. The CDR3 has 13 amino acids. Germline CDR1 is SGHTS and CDR2 is YDEGEE. In nucleotides, the CDR3 is TGTGCCAGCAGCGACTACAGGGGCCAGGAGCAGTTCTTC. Translated: CASSDYRGQEQFF.

The chain has TRBV7-9 and TRBJ1-3, with unresolved D. The germline CDR1 and CDR2 sequences are SEHNR and FQNEAQ (reference sequence). V was pared by 5 bases and J by 0 bases, with 14 bases between. The length of the CDR3 is 16 residues. The CDR3 spells CASSLRTGSSGNTIYF. The CDR3 nucleotides read TGTGCCAGCAGCCTCCGGACGGGAAGCTCTGGAAACACCATATATTTT.

The chain couples TRBV7-8 to TRBJ2-7, with TRBD1 matching 7 bases. The CDR3 is 13 residues long. Germline loops: CDR1 SGHVS, CDR2 FQNEAQ. Trimming cost V 4 bases and J 3 bases; bases outside gene matches: 3. The CDR3 DNA follows: TGTGCCAGCAGCTCCGGACAGGTCTACGAGCAGTACTTC. Translated: CASSSGQVYEQYF.

This clone was observed a single time. J is TRBJ2-1 and V is TRBV7-2; D uncertain. This CDR3 has 14 amino acids. V lost 5 bases, J lost 10 bases, and 18 bases lay in between. Germline CDR1 reads SGHTA; CDR2 reads FQGNSA. CDR3 region: CASSPLRSPPEQFF. The CDR3 region has the DNA TGTGCCAGCAGCCCACTGAGAAGCCCCCCGGAGCAGTTCTTC.

V usage is TRBV15 and J usage is TRBJ1-5, with 11 bases matching TRBD1. CDR3 length: 18 residues. Germline CDR1 LNHNV, CDR2 YYDKDF (reference sequence). The V segment lost 2 bases and the J segment 4 bases; nucleotides outside the gene matches: 10. The CDR3 bases are TGTGCCACCAGCAGAACCGGGACAGGGGGAGTTGGGAATCAGCCCCAGCATTTT. Residues: CATSRTGTGGVGNQPQHF.

J is TRBJ2-3 and V is TRBV10-3, with TRBD2 matching over 8 bases. The ends lost 4 bases at V and 4 bases at J; junction bases unmatched: 10. In germline, CDR1 is ENHRY, CDR2 SYGVKD. The CDR3 totals 16 residues. The DNA of the CDR3 is TGTGCCATCAGTGGGGGTCGCGCGGGAGGAGCAGATACGCAGTATTTT. It yields the protein CAISGGRAGGADTQYF.

The rearrangement joins TRBV3-1 (or the pseudogene TRBV3-2) to TRBJ1-5; unclear D gene. Germline lookup yields CDR1 LGHDT and CDR2 YNNKEL (reference sequence). With 0 bases removed from V and 0 bases from J, the gap between germline ends came to 12 bases. This CDR3 is 17 amino acids long. The CDR3 loop is CASSQDVSGSSNQPQHF. CDR3 coding DNA: TGTGCCAGCAGCCAAGATGTTTCCGGGTCTAGCAATCAGCCCCAGCATTTT.

Only a few counts were recorded for this clone. This chain connects TRBV19 to TRBJ2-1; D gene unclear. This CDR3 has 13 residues. Germline values: CDR1 LNHDA, CDR2 SQIVND (reference sequence). V lost 4 bases and J lost 10, with 14 bases in between. This CDR3 reads CASSKSSFFEQFF. CDR3 sequence (DNA): TGTGCCAGTAGTAAATCTAGTTTTTTCGAGCAGTTCTTC.

The rearrangement uses TRBV5-8 and TRBJ2-7; D is perhaps TRBD1 (6 bases). The CDR3 contains 14 residues. Germline values: CDR1 SGHTS, CDR2 YDEGEE. V was pared by 4 bases and J by 1 base, with 12 bases between. CDR3 DNA: TGTGCCAGCAGCGCGCTCAGGGGTTCCTACGAGCAGTACTTC. It codes for CASSALRGSYEQYF. The full variable domain, completed using reference TRBV5-8 and TRBJ2-7, is EAGVTQSPTHLIKTRGQQATLRCSPISGHTSVYWYQQALGLGLQFLLWYDEGEERNRGNFPPRFSGRQFPNYSSELNVNALELEDSALYLCASSALRGSYEQYFGPGTRLTVT.

The rearrangement uses TRBV7-3 and TRBJ2-2; D call uncertain. Germline V gene lookup returns CDR1 SGHTA and CDR2 FQGTGA. CDR3 length equals 15 residues. V was pared by 1 base and J by 1 base, with 7 bases between. The CDR3 here is CASSLRAGNTGELFF. As DNA, the CDR3 is TGTGCCAGCAGCTTAAGGGCAGGGAACACCGGGGAGCTGTTTTTT.

The CDR3 reads CATTGTPDTQYF. CDR3 nucleotides: TGTGCCACTACAGGGACCCCAGATACGCAGTATTTT. J is TRBJ2-3 and V is TRBV6-5; the D gene is possibly TRBD1 (6 bases). V lost 10 bases and J 4 bases, leaving 12 bases between the germline ends. Germline V gene lookup returns CDR1 MNHEY and CDR2 SVGAGI. The CDR3 sequence is 12 residues long.